This entry lists 16 T cell receptor beta chains sequenced from one sample in a study of low-dose radiotherapy and immunotherapy resistance in tumors. The time point was: after trial treatment. This sample's treatment: LDRT plus nivolumab, ipilimumab, low-dose cyclophosphamide and aspirin (RACIN trial). TRAV- and TRBV-specific primers primed first-strand cDNA, covering alpha and beta chains. A constant-region primer paired with the V-primer adapter amplified TCRs over about 18 PCR cycles. TCRdb used MiXCR to reprocess the reads, holding one entry per CDR3 protein. The sample consists of tens of thousands of distinct CDR3 sequences, roughly 19% of them appearing once. This sample comprised PBMCs, obtained after low-dose radiotherapy plus immunotherapy. The receptor set was obtained from a female donor with ovarian cancer.

J is TRBJ2-1 and V is TRBV19, with D hard to call. Germline-derived CDR1 and CDR2 are LNHDA and SQIVND (reference sequence). The germline V and J ends were trimmed by 3 bases and 0 bases, with 12 bases remaining between them. The CDR3 contains 16 residues. In DNA, the CDR3 is TGTGCCAGTAGTATCGGGCCGCCGGTCTCCTACAATGAGCAGTTCTTC. Residues: CASSIGPPVSYNEQFF.

This chain links TRBV6-6 with TRBJ2-3, with D hard to call. The V end lost 5 bases, the J end lost 1 base, and 16 bases lay between the germline ends. This CDR3 region has 16 residues. The germline V gene has CDR1 MNHNY and CDR2 SVGAGI (reference sequence). CDR3 in DNA: TGTGCCAGCAGTACTCGGACGTTACTGGGCACAGATACGCAGTATTTT. Its translation: CASSTRTLLGTDTQYF.

J is TRBJ2-1 and V is TRBV6-1; D is uncertain. Between the trimmed V and J ends, which lost 6 bases and 2 bases, there was a span of 11 bases. This CDR3 has 14 residues. CDR1 is MNHNS and CDR2 is SASEGT in the germline V gene. The CDR3 here is CASSPEGTYNEQFF. As DNA, the CDR3 is TGTGCCAGCAGCCCGGAAGGCACCTACAATGAGCAGTTCTTC.

The table lists this clonotype with many counts. The chain's CDR3 is CATSDGGSGWRETQYF. The CDR3 coding sequence is TGTGCCACCAGCGACGGCGGGTCAGGGTGGCGAGAGACCCAGTACTTC. The chain employs TRBV24-1 and TRBJ2-5; D may match TRBD1 or TRBD2 (5 bases each). Trimming pared 7 bases from V and 4 bases from J, leaving 21 bases between. Germline V gives CDR1 KGHDR, CDR2 SFDVKD. There are 16 residues in the CDR3.

A remark on this clonotype: A far larger clone is just one base off, so this is likely a read error. The genes are TRBV6-6 and TRBJ2-1, with a possible D match to TRBD1 (5 bases). Trimming pared 6 bases from V and 6 bases from J, leaving 12 bases between. The CDR3 is 13 amino acids. Germline V gives CDR1 MNHNY, CDR2 SVGAGI (reference sequence). CDR3 amino acids: CASSQDNCNEQFF. The CDR3 nucleotides read TGTGCCAGCAGCCAGGACAACTGCAATGAGCAGTTCTTC.

This clonotype was seen only a few times. The V call is TRBV28, the J call TRBJ2-1; D gene uncertain. Trimming pared 2 bases from V and 0 bases from J, leaving 11 bases between. The CDR3 is 16 amino acids. Germline V gives CDR1 MDHEN, CDR2 SYDVKM. CDR3 amino acids: CASSLAGVSSYNEQFF. CDR3 coding DNA: TGTGCCAGCAGTTTAGCTGGGGTCAGCTCCTACAATGAGCAGTTCTTC.

The chain recombines TRBV7-3 with TRBJ2-7; D gene unclear. V was shortened by 1 base and J by 5 bases, with 3 bases between the two germline ends. Germline CDR1 is SGHTA and CDR2 is FQGTGA. The CDR3 is 11 amino acids. The CDR3 loop reads CASSLIDEQYF. The CDR3 coding sequence is TGTGCCAGCAGCTTAATCGACGAGCAGTACTTC.

The sample holds a few counts of this clonotype. The V gene is TRBV7-3, the J gene TRBJ2-3; TRBD2 agrees at 8 bases. V shed 1 base and J 1 base; nucleotides not matched to a gene: 4. The CDR3 totals 16 residues. Germline loops: CDR1 SGHTA, CDR2 FQGTGA. This chain's CDR3 is CASSLNAGGGTDTQYF. For the CDR3, the DNA is TGTGCCAGCAGCTTAAACGCGGGGGGTGGCACAGATACGCAGTATTTT. The whole variable domain, remainder taken from reference TRBV7-3 and TRBJ2-3, is GAGVSQTPSNKVTEKGKYVELRCDPISGHTALYWYRQSLGQGPEFLIYFQGTGAADDSGLPNDRFFAVRPEGSVSTLKIQRTERGDSAVYLCASSLNAGGGTDTQYFGPGTRLTVL.

Concerning this clonotype: This likely reflects a read error, since a far larger clone is one base away. This rearrangement joins TRBV5-3 to TRBJ2-7, with TRBD2 matching over 10 bases. TRBV5-3 is an ORF, and what it does is uncertain. The CDR3 runs 15 residues. CDR3 in amino acids: CVSSLAGTSVYEQYF. Written as DNA, the CDR3 is TGTGTCAGCAGCTTGGCCGGGACTAGCGTCTACGAGCAGTACTTC.

This clonotype was observed at least ten times. The rearrangement uses TRBV28 and TRBJ2-7, with a weak D call TRBD2 (7 bases). The CDR3 extends over 15 amino acids. Deletions cut 5 bases from V and 4 bases from J, with 18 bases between. Germline values: CDR1 MDHEN, CDR2 SYDVKM. Here the CDR3 DNA reads TGTGCCAGCAGTCCAACAGGGAGGGAGATATACGAGCAGTACTTC. Protein sequence: CASSPTGREIYEQYF. The full variable domain, rest sourced from reference TRBV28 and TRBJ2-7, is DVKVTQSSRYLVKRTGEKVFLECVQDMDHENMFWYRQDPGLGLRLIYFSYDVKMKEKGDIPEGYSVSREKKERFSLILESASTNQTSMYLCASSPTGREIYEQYFGPGTRLTVT.

This clonotype was seen at least ten times. The V and J genes are TRBV12-3 or TRBV12-4 and TRBJ2-5; TRBD2 aligns across 15 bases. Losses at the gene ends were 5 bases for V and 2 bases for J; bases not matched to a gene: 6. The CDR3 length is 17 residues. In DNA form, the CDR3 reads TGTGCCAGCAGTCCATCGGGACTAGCGGGGGGTCAAGAGACCCAGTACTTC. It codes for CASSPSGLAGGQETQYF.

The table lists this clonotype with many counts. CDR3 nucleotide sequence: TGTGCCAGCAGCCAATTTCGGGCTAGCGGCACCGGGGAGCTGTTTTTT. Encoded protein: CASSQFRASGTGELFF. The chain joins TRBV3-1 to TRBJ2-2; 7 nucleotides match TRBD2. The trim removed 2 bases at V and 4 bases at J, leaving 7 bases unmatched. The CDR3 loop spans 16 amino acids. CDR1 and CDR2 (germline): LGHDT, YNNKEL (reference sequence).

This clonotype was seen many times. The V and J genes are TRBV12-3 or TRBV12-4 and TRBJ2-1; TRBD1 agrees at 8 bases. The junction had 11 bases not matched to a gene; V was cut back by 1 base and J by 6 bases. CDR3 length: 17 amino acids. CDR3 sequence: CASSLERGGQGFNEQFF. The CDR3 DNA reads TGTGCCAGCAGTTTAGAGAGGGGAGGACAGGGTTTCAATGAGCAGTTCTTC.

At least ten counts were recorded for this clonotype. The chain combines TRBV30 with TRBJ2-3; 12 bases are a match to TRBD2. This CDR3 region has 15 residues. The V segment lost 1 base and the J segment 13 bases; nucleotides outside the gene matches: 12. CDR1 is GTSNPN and CDR2 is SVGIG in the germline V gene (reference sequence). The CDR3 region is CAWSGTSGASLLEYF. The CDR3 nucleotides read TGTGCCTGGAGTGGGACTAGCGGGGCGTCCCTCCTCGAGTATTTT.

This rearrangement joins TRBV15 to TRBJ1-4; maybe TRBD1 (5 bases). Germline CDR1 LNHNV, CDR2 YYDKDF (reference sequence). The CDR3 length is 15 residues. With 0 bases removed from V and 7 bases from J, the gap between germline ends came to 12 bases. The CDR3 here is CATSRDLRGGEKLFF. For the CDR3, the DNA is TGTGCCACCAGCAGAGACCTGAGGGGCGGTGAAAAACTGTTTTTT.

This clonotype turned up a few times. The gene calls are TRBV12-3 or TRBV12-4 and TRBJ2-1, with 8 bases aligning to TRBD2. The CDR3 has 15 amino acids. The V gene end was trimmed by 6 bases and the J gene end by 8 bases; junction bases not matched to a gene: 12. CDR3 sequence (DNA): TGTGCCAGCAGCCAAAACCCACTAGCGGTCGATGAGCAGTTCTTC. Its translation is CASSQNPLAVDEQFF.